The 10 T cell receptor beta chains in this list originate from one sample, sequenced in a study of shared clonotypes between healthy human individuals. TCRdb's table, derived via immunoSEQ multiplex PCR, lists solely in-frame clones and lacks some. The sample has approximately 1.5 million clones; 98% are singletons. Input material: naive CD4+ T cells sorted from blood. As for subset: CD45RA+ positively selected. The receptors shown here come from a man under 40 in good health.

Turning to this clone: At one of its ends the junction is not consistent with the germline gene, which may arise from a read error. CDR3 nucleotide sequence: TGTGCTAGCAGCTCGGGGACAGGGAGGCGGGAGACCCAGTACTTC. It is translated as CASSSGTGRRETQYF. The rearrangement joins TRBV7-7 to TRBJ2-5; 9 bases align to TRBD1. The CDR3 totals 15 residues. Germline V gene lookup returns CDR1 SSHAT and CDR2 FNYEAQ (reference sequence).

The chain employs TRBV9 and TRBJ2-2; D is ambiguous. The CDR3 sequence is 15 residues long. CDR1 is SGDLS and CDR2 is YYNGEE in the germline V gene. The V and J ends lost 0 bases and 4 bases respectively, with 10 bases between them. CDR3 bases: TGTGCCAGCAGCGTAGAGTTAGTTTTCACCGGGGAGCTGTTTTTT. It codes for CASSVELVFTGELFF.

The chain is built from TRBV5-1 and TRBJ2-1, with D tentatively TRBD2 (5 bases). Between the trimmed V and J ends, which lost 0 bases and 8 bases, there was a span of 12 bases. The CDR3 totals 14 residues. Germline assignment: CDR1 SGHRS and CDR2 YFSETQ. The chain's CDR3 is CASSLDREYYEQFF. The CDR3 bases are TGCGCCAGCAGCTTGGATCGGGAATATTATGAGCAGTTCTTC.

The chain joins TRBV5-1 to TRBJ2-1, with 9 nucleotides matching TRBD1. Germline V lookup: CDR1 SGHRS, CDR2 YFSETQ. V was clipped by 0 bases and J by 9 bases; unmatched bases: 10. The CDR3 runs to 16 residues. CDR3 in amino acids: CASSLVQGALSTEQFF. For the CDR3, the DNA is TGCGCCAGCAGCTTGGTACAGGGGGCGCTGTCTACTGAGCAGTTCTTC.

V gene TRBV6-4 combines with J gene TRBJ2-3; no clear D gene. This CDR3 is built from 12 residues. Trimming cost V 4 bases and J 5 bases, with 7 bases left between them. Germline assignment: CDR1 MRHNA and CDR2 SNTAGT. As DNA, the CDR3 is TGTGCCAGCAGTGCCGGTGGAGATACGCAGTATTTT. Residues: CASSAGGDTQYF.

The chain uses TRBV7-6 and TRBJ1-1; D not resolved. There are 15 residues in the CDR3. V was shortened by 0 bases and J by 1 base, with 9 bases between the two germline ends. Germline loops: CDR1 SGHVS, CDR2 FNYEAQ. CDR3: CASSLASPGNTEAFF. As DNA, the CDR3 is TGTGCCAGCAGCTTAGCGTCACCAGGGAACACTGAAGCTTTCTTT.

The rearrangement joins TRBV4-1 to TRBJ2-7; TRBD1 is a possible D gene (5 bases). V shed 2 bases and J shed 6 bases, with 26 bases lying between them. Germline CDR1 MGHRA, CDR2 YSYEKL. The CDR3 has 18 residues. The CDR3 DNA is TGCGCCAGCAGCCAACAGCCGAGAAACCAGGCACAGGCCCGCGAGCAGTACTTC. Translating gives CASSQQPRNQAQAREQYF.

CDR3 sequence: CASSALQGLYEQYF. DNA of the CDR3: TGTGCCAGCAGTGCTTTACAGGGGCTATACGAGCAGTACTTC. J is TRBJ2-7 and V is TRBV6-1; 7 bases agree with TRBD1. The CDR3 covers 14 residues. V was pared by 4 bases and J by 4 bases, with 7 bases of the junction left unmatched. In germline, CDR1 is MNHNS, CDR2 SASEGT.

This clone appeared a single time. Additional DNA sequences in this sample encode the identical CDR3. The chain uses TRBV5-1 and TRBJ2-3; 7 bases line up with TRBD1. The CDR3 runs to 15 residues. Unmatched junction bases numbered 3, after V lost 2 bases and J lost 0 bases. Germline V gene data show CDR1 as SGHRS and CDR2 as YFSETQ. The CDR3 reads CASSLQGTSTDTQYF. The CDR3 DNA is TGCGCCAGCAGCTTACAGGGGACAAGCACAGATACGCAGTATTTT.

For the CDR3, the DNA is TGTGCCATCACCCGCGACCCGTACCAAGAGACCCAGTACTTC. Protein sequence: CAITRDPYQETQYF. This sequence joins TRBV10-3 and TRBJ2-5; the D is unclear. Trimming shortened V by 7 bases and J by 0 bases, and 12 bases separated the two germline ends. The CDR3 is 14 amino acids. CDR1 ENHRY and CDR2 SYGVKD come from the germline V gene.